Below are 20 T cell receptor beta chains sequenced from a single sample in a study of cytomegalovirus exposure and HLA in healthy donors. This PCR relied on a set of 60 Vbeta primers and 13 Jbeta primers. Assay: immunoSEQ multiplex PCR; the TCRdb copy retains only in-frame clones and omits some. The sample holds around 160,000 clones; 70% to 85% are singletons and the top ten take more than 1.4%. The sequenced sample was PBMCs. The receptors stem from a male donor in good health and CMV-seronegative.

J is TRBJ2-1 and V is TRBV7-2; possibly TRBD2 for D (5 bases). Germline CDR1 and CDR2: SGHTA and FQGNSA. The CDR3 is 14 amino acids. V lost 2 bases and J 7 bases, leaving 12 bases between the germline ends. The CDR3 sequence: CASSLNAAVNEQFF. The CDR3 region has the DNA TGTGCCAGCAGCTTAAACGCAGCGGTGAATGAGCAGTTCTTC.

V gene TRBV7-7 combines with J gene TRBJ2-5, with TRBD2 matching over 15 bases. V was clipped by 5 bases and J by 5 bases; unmatched bases: 6. This CDR3 has 16 residues. CDR1 SSHAT and CDR2 FNYEAQ come from the germline V gene (reference sequence). The CDR3 sequence is CASSPTGTSGRETQYF. The CDR3 DNA sequence: TGTGCCAGCAGCCCAACTGGGACTAGCGGGAGGGAGACCCAGTACTTC.

J is TRBJ2-1 and V is TRBV9; the D gene is possibly TRBD2 (6 bases). The CDR3 spans 17 residues. Trimming pared 4 bases from V and 1 base from J, leaving 18 bases between. Germline CDR1 reads SGDLS; CDR2 reads YYNGEE. The CDR3 loop is CASSPRDSRGSYNEQFF. Here the CDR3 DNA reads TGTGCCAGCAGCCCTCGGGACTCCCGAGGGTCCTACAATGAGCAGTTCTTC.

The V call is TRBV9, the J call TRBJ1-1; D possibly corresponds to TRBD1 (6 bases). Per germline, CDR1 SGDLS and CDR2 YYNGEE. Trimming pared 0 bases from V and 9 bases from J, leaving 12 bases between. CDR3 length: 13 amino acids. Here the CDR3 reads CASSVEQQGQAFF. CDR3 sequence (DNA): TGTGCCAGCAGCGTAGAACAGCAGGGGCAAGCTTTCTTT.

The chain recombines TRBV19 with TRBJ2-3, with 9 positions matching TRBD1. With V trimmed by 5 bases and J by 5 bases, 20 bases remained unmatched. Germline-derived CDR1 and CDR2 are LNHDA and SQIVND (reference sequence). The CDR3 extends over 19 amino acids. The CDR3 DNA is TGTGCCAGTAGTTCCAGCCGTCAAACAGGGGGCTTTGGTCGAGATACGCAGTATTTT. The encoded protein is CASSSSRQTGGFGRDTQYF.

The chain has TRBV15 and TRBJ2-5; 7 bases match TRBD2. There are 15 residues in the CDR3. Germline V lookup: CDR1 LNHNV, CDR2 YYDKDF (reference sequence). J gave up 5 bases and V 2 bases, and 8 bases lay outside the gene matches. Here the CDR3 reads CATSRHSGAGETQYF. The CDR3, as DNA: TGTGCCACCAGCAGACACAGCGGAGCGGGGGAGACCCAGTACTTC.

The chain recombines TRBV28 with TRBJ2-7; D uncertain. CDR1 and CDR2 from the germline V gene are MDHEN and SYDVKM. The CDR3 spans 12 residues. V was shortened by 4 bases and J by 2 bases, with 6 bases between the two germline ends. The chain's CDR3 is CASSSPTYEQYF. CDR3 nucleotide sequence: TGTGCCAGCAGTTCCCCAACCTACGAGCAGTACTTC.

The chain has TRBV28 and TRBJ2-7, with 7 bases fitting TRBD1. This CDR3 is 14 amino acids long. V shed 7 bases and J 4 bases; nucleotides not matched to a gene: 10. Germline V gives CDR1 MDHEN, CDR2 SYDVKM. The CDR3 DNA sequence: TGTGCCAGCACCTTAGGGGGCAGGTCATACGAGCAGTACTTC. The encoded protein is CASTLGGRSYEQYF.

The chain links TRBV9 to TRBJ1-2; D call uncertain. The CDR3 loop spans 15 amino acids. Germline assignment: CDR1 SGDLS and CDR2 YYNGEE. Trimming cost V 4 bases and J 5 bases, with 18 bases left between them. DNA for the CDR3: TGTGCCAGCAGCCCAGAAGGACGGAGGCCTTATGGCTACACCTTC. Amino acid sequence: CASSPEGRRPYGYTF.

The rearrangement joins TRBV4-2 to TRBJ1-1; D is perhaps TRBD1 (5 bases). Germline assignment: CDR1 LGHNA and CDR2 YNFKEQ. This CDR3 region has 17 residues. V was cut by 6 bases and J by 1 base, with 21 bases left in between. The CDR3 DNA sequence: TGTGCCAGCAGTCAGACCGGGATTGTGGGGGGGAACACTGAAGCTTTCTTT. Translated: CASSQTGIVGGNTEAFF.

The J gene is TRBJ2-3, the V gene TRBV29-1, with D perhaps matching TRBD1 (5 bases). Germline values: CDR1 SQVTM, CDR2 ANQGSEA. The ends were cut back, 4 bases at V and 6 bases at J, with 14 bases in the middle. This CDR3 contains 13 residues. This CDR3 reads CSVAGNEMDTQYF. For the CDR3, the DNA is TGCAGCGTTGCAGGGAATGAAATGGATACGCAGTATTTT.

By its share, this clone is large. The chain employs TRBV6-1 and TRBJ1-1; no definite D call. V shed 3 bases and J shed 1 base, with 3 bases lying between them. CDR1 is MNHNS, CDR2 SASEGT, per germline. The CDR3 spans 12 residues. Written as DNA, the CDR3 is TGTGCCAGCAGTGACAAGAACACTGAAGCTTTCTTT. Amino acid sequence: CASSDKNTEAFF.

The chain has TRBV4-1 and TRBJ1-5, with a tentative D call TRBD1 (5 bases). The ends were cut back, 2 bases at V and 0 bases at J, with 17 bases in the middle. The CDR3 loop spans 18 amino acids. Looked up from germline, CDR1 is MGHRA and CDR2 is YSYEKL. The CDR3 bases are TGCGCCAGCAGCCAACTTTTTTCGGGACTGATTAGCAATCAGCCCCAGCATTTT. Protein: CASSQLFSGLISNQPQHF.

The gene calls are TRBV9 and TRBJ1-1, with TRBD1 identical over 8 bases. CDR3 length: 13 amino acids. In germline, CDR1 is SGDLS, CDR2 YYNGEE. The V and J ends lost 3 bases and 5 bases, in that order; junction bases with no gene match: 3. CDR3 sequence (DNA): TGTGCCAGCAGCGCACAGGGGGGAACTGAAGCTTTCTTT. Its translation: CASSAQGGTEAFF. The full variable domain, with the rest looked up from reference TRBV9 and TRBJ1-1, is DSGVTQTPKHLITATGQRVTLRCSPRSGDLSVYWYQQSLDQGLQFLIQYYNGEERAKGNILERFSAQQFPDLHSELNLSSLELGDSALYFCASSAQGGTEAFFGQGTRLTVV.

J is TRBJ2-3 and V is TRBV11-2; possible D gene TRBD2, 6 bases. The germline V and J ends were trimmed by 1 base and 1 base, with 15 bases remaining between them. The germline V gene has CDR1 SGHAT and CDR2 FQNNGV. The CDR3 extends over 17 amino acids. Written as DNA, the CDR3 is TGTGCCAGCAGCTTAGGGCTCCGGGGGATTGGCACAGATACGCAGTATTTT. This gives the protein CASSLGLRGIGTDTQYF.

V is TRBV25-1 and J is TRBJ2-5; TRBD1 matches 8 bases. This CDR3 is built from 12 residues. Germline values: CDR1 MGHDK, CDR2 SYGVNS. With V trimmed by 10 bases and J by 5 bases, 6 bases remained unmatched. CDR3 in amino acids: CATTGGKETQYF. The CDR3 bases are TGTGCCACCACAGGGGGGAAGGAGACCCAGTACTTC. Variable domain in full (rest from reference TRBV25-1 and TRBJ2-5): EADIYQTPRYLVIGTGKKITLECSQTMGHDKMYWYQQDPGMELHLIHYSYGVNSTEKGDLSSESTVSRIRTEHFPLTLESARPSHTSQYLCATTGGKETQYFGPGTRLLVL.

The rearrangement joins TRBV11-2 to TRBJ2-1; D uncertain. This CDR3 spans 14 amino acids. V lost 5 bases, J lost 7 bases, and 15 bases lay in between. Germline CDR1 and CDR2: SGHAT and FQNNGV. CDR3 residues: CASSLIGLVNEQFF. CDR3 bases: TGTGCCAGCAGCCTCATCGGCCTAGTAAATGAGCAGTTCTTC.

The chain joins TRBV2 to TRBJ1-1; 8 bases are a match to TRBD1. Germline V lookup: CDR1 SNHLY, CDR2 FYNNEI. V trimming: 4 bases; J trimming: 4 bases; junction bases outside the gene matches: 5. The CDR3 has 14 residues. The CDR3 bases are TGTGCCAGCAGTGGAGGGACAGGAGTCACTGAAGCTTTCTTT. This gives the protein CASSGGTGVTEAFF.

This clone was found once. This chain connects TRBV5-6 to TRBJ1-2; 7 bases align to TRBD1. From germline, CDR1 is SGHDT and CDR2 YYEEEE. This CDR3 region has 13 residues. J lost 3 bases, V lost 4 bases, and 3 bases had no gene match. The CDR3 DNA is TGTGCCAGCAGCCCTACAGGGGACTATGGCTACACCTTC. This encodes CASSPTGDYGYTF.

The chain uses TRBV28 and TRBJ2-3; TRBD2 is a possible D gene (6 bases). This CDR3 has 15 amino acids. The germline V and J ends were trimmed by 5 bases and 0 bases, with 12 bases remaining between them. Looked up from germline, CDR1 is MDHEN and CDR2 is SYDVKM. Written as DNA, the CDR3 is TGTGCCAGCAGTCCCGGGACTTCTAGCACAGATACGCAGTATTTT. As protein: CASSPGTSSTDTQYF.